These 27 T cell receptor beta chains share one sample of origin, sequenced in a study of beta chain features in type 1 diabetes. Study-level results: Shorter TCRB CDR3s, moderately but significantly so, marked every one of the four CD4+ subsets in Type 1 diabetes patients.

Antigen specificity for these receptors is unknown. Expressed TCRB transcripts got sequenced, as all isolated RNA was reverse transcribed. This table comes from immunoSEQ multiplex PCR, and its TCRdb copy is limited to in-frame clones, with some not included. The profile shows about 260,000 clones, 20% of them singletons. Sequencing input: naive CD4+ T cells from blood. The receptors here all came from a woman aged 40-49 years with type 1 diabetes.

This chain joins TRBV9 and TRBJ2-5, with a possible D match to TRBD1 (5 bases). With 0 bases removed from V and 2 bases from J, the gap between germline ends came to 14 bases. Germline V lookup: CDR1 SGDLS, CDR2 YYNGEE. The CDR3 is 16 amino acids. Written as DNA, the CDR3 is TGTGCCAGCAGCGTAGCTCCAGGGTTGGGGCAAGAGACCCAGTACTTC. Its protein product is CASSVAPGLGQETQYF.

This chain links TRBV27 with TRBJ2-7, with D hard to call. Germline V gene data show CDR1 as MNHEY and CDR2 as SMNVEV (reference sequence). V gave up 2 bases and J gave up 0 bases, with 8 bases separating them. The CDR3 is 14 amino acids. In DNA, the CDR3 is TGTGCCAGCAGTTTAACCTGGAGCTCCTACGAGCAGTACTTC. The encoded protein is CASSLTWSSYEQYF.

This clone was detected only a few times. The chain has TRBV2 and TRBJ2-7, with no clear D. The CDR3 sequence is 11 residues long. CDR1 is SNHLY, CDR2 FYNNEI, per germline. V shed 7 bases and J shed 5 bases, with 9 bases lying between them. The CDR3 nucleotides read TGTGCCAGCAACTCTGCAAACGAGCAGTACTTC. Its protein product is CASNSANEQYF.

The gene calls are TRBV7-2 and TRBJ1-5; no definite D call. The CDR3 has 14 amino acids. Trimming pared 5 bases from V and 7 bases from J, leaving 15 bases between. Per the germline V gene, CDR1 is SGHTA and CDR2 is FQGNSA. In nucleotides, the CDR3 is TGTGCCAGCAGCGCCAGTTCCGGGGAGCAGCCCCAGCATTTT. Its translation: CASSASSGEQPQHF.

The gene calls are TRBV7-9 and TRBJ2-3; tentatively, D is TRBD2 (6 bases). The CDR3 loop spans 14 amino acids. V lost 3 bases to trimming and J lost 6 bases, with 13 bases between them. Germline values: CDR1 SEHNR, CDR2 FQNEAQ (reference sequence). Here the CDR3 reads CASSFDGRGDTQYF. The CDR3 bases are TGTGCCAGCAGCTTTGACGGGAGAGGGGATACGCAGTATTTT.

J is TRBJ2-1 and V is TRBV11-2; TRBD2 matches 9 bases. Germline trimming cut 4 bases from V and 7 bases from J; bases unmatched to any gene: 5. The CDR3 is made up of 14 amino acids. Germline V lookup: CDR1 SGHAT, CDR2 FQNNGV. The CDR3 sequence: CASSYSLAGNEQFF. CDR3 DNA sequence: TGTGCCAGCAGCTACAGTCTAGCGGGAAATGAGCAGTTCTTC. Variable domain in full (rest from reference TRBV11-2 and TRBJ2-1): EAGVAQSPRYKIIEKRQSVAFWCNPISGHATLYWYQQILGQGPKLLIQFQNNGVVDDSQLPKDRFSAERLKGVDSTLKIQPAKLEDSAVYLCASSYSLAGNEQFFGPGTRLTVL.

This clone was observed a handful of times. The J gene is TRBJ2-7, the V gene TRBV7-3; 7 bases are a match to TRBD2. Per germline, CDR1 SGHTA and CDR2 FQGTGA. The length of the CDR3 is 15 residues. V lost 0 bases and J lost 3; bases outside the gene matches: 5. In DNA form, the CDR3 reads TGTGCCAGCAGCTTAACAGGGTCGGGGGGCTACGAGCAGTACTTC. Protein product: CASSLTGSGGYEQYF.

This clone was detected only a few times. This chain links TRBV29-1 with TRBJ2-7; TRBD2 matches at 11 bases. The CDR3 sequence is 15 residues long. Germline CDR1 SQVTM, CDR2 ANQGSEA. Trimming removed 2 bases from V and 2 bases from J; junction bases left unmatched: 5. As DNA, the CDR3 is TGCAGCGTTGAACTCCCTAGCGGGAGGACCTACGAGCAGTACTTC. Its translation is CSVELPSGRTYEQYF.

J is TRBJ2-5 and V is TRBV29-1; 10 bases align to TRBD2. Trimming cost V 4 bases and J 1 base; bases outside gene matches: 9. The length of the CDR3 is 16 residues. Germline loops: CDR1 SQVTM, CDR2 ANQGSEA. The DNA of the CDR3 is TGCAGCGTTGTTCTTAGCGGGAGGATTCGCCAAGAGACCCAGTACTTC. As protein: CSVVLSGRIRQETQYF. Drawing the rest from reference TRBV29-1 and TRBJ2-5, the complete variable domain is SAVISQKPSRDICQRGTSLTIQCQVDSQVTMMFWYRQQPGQSLTLIATANQGSEATYESGFVIDKFPISRPNLTFSTLTVSNMSPEDSSIYLCSVVLSGRIRQETQYFGPGTRLLVL.

V usage is TRBV28 and J usage is TRBJ2-1, with a weak D call TRBD2 (5 bases). This CDR3 is 17 amino acids long. CDR1 is MDHEN, CDR2 SYDVKM, per germline. V gave up 6 bases and J gave up 3 bases, with 21 bases separating them. This CDR3 reads CASRSSVGSGIYNEQFF. The CDR3 DNA reads as TGTGCCAGCAGATCCTCGGTGGGTTCCGGGATCTACAATGAGCAGTTCTTC.

A few counts support this clone. The chain combines TRBV18 with TRBJ2-7, with 7 bases lining up with TRBD1. V gave up 0 bases and J gave up 3 bases; unmatched junction bases: 2. Germline V CDR1 and CDR2: KGHSH, LQKENI. This CDR3 has 14 amino acids. As DNA, the CDR3 is TGTGCCAGCTCACCACCGGGACAGATCTACGAGCAGTACTTC. This translates into CASSPPGQIYEQYF.

V and J are TRBV30 and TRBJ2-1; TRBD2 aligns across 15 bases. The germline V gene has CDR1 GTSNPN and CDR2 SVGIG (reference sequence). This CDR3 region has 14 residues. After removal of 4 bases from V and 8 bases from J, the junction contained 3 bases not matched to a gene. The CDR3 loop is CAWNGLAGGHEQFF. The CDR3 DNA reads as TGTGCCTGGAACGGACTAGCGGGAGGGCATGAGCAGTTCTTC.

V is TRBV18 and J is TRBJ2-5, with D possibly matching TRBD1 (6 bases). The CDR3 loop spans 14 amino acids. Germline lookup yields CDR1 KGHSH and CDR2 LQKENI. Deletions cut 1 base from V and 5 bases from J, with 11 bases between. The CDR3 loop reads CASSPQGVRETQYF. The DNA for the CDR3 is TGTGCCAGCTCACCACAGGGGGTTCGGGAGACCCAGTACTTC.

The genes are TRBV9 and TRBJ2-2, with a weak D call TRBD1 (6 bases). In germline, CDR1 is SGDLS, CDR2 YYNGEE. V shed 2 bases and J shed 1 base, with 6 bases lying between them. This CDR3 has 14 amino acids. CDR3 coding DNA: TGTGCCAGCAGCGTGACAGGGAACACCGGGGAGCTGTTTTTT. Translating it yields CASSVTGNTGELFF.

The chain recombines TRBV19 with TRBJ1-2; TRBD1 aligns across 7 bases. The CDR3 is made up of 12 amino acids. V shed 8 bases and J 8 bases; nucleotides not matched to a gene: 8. Germline V gene data show CDR1 as LNHDA and CDR2 as SQIVND (reference sequence). CDR3 nucleotides: TGTGCCAGTTCAGACAGGGAGAAAGGCTACACCTTC. Its translation is CASSDREKGYTF.

The V call is TRBV4-3, the J call TRBJ1-2; D gene ambiguous. Germline V gene lookup returns CDR1 LGHNA and CDR2 YSLEER. The CDR3 is 15 amino acids. Trimming took 1 base from V and 0 from J, leaving 9 bases between them. CDR3 in DNA: TGCGCCAGCAGCCAAGTCTCCCAGACTAACTATGGCTACACCTTC. Protein sequence: CASSQVSQTNYGYTF.

V usage is TRBV11-1 and J usage is TRBJ2-3; 12 bases align to TRBD2. The ends lost 5 bases at V and 4 bases at J; junction bases unmatched: 4. This CDR3 spans 15 amino acids. Per germline, CDR1 SGHAT and CDR2 FQDESV (reference sequence). The CDR3 DNA reads TGTGCCAGCAGCCCACTAGCGGGAGGCGCAGATACGCAGTATTTT. It specifies CASSPLAGGADTQYF.

The J gene is TRBJ2-5, the V gene TRBV28, with D possibly TRBD1 on 7 matching bases. CDR1 is MDHEN, CDR2 SYDVKM, per germline. Trimming took off 1 base at V and 3 bases at J, with 12 bases between the two ends. The CDR3 spans 15 residues. The CDR3 DNA is TGTGCCAGCAGTTTATACCAGGGGGGAGAAGAGACCCAGTACTTC. It is translated as CASSLYQGGEETQYF.

This clone was seen more than once but under ten times. This chain joins TRBV4-1 and TRBJ1-4; the D gene is possibly TRBD1 (6 bases). V lost 0 bases and J 3 bases, leaving 14 bases between the germline ends. The germline gives CDR1 MGHRA, CDR2 YSYEKL. This CDR3 contains 17 residues. The CDR3 here is CASSQEVGRGPNEKLFF. CDR3 bases: TGCGCCAGCAGCCAAGAGGTGGGCAGGGGTCCTAATGAAAAACTGTTTTTT.

J is TRBJ1-2 and V is TRBV5-1; 8 bases fit TRBD1. Germline-derived CDR1 and CDR2 are SGHRS and YFSETQ. V gave up 4 bases and J gave up 5 bases; unmatched junction bases: 13. The CDR3 is 16 residues long. DNA of the CDR3: TGCGCCAGCAGCCAATTCGATCAGGGGGCGCGGTATGGCTACACCTTC. This sequence encodes CASSQFDQGARYGYTF.

V gene TRBV15 combines with J gene TRBJ1-5, with a tentative D call TRBD1 (6 bases). The CDR3 has 14 amino acids. The germline V and J ends were trimmed by 0 bases and 6 bases, with 9 bases remaining between them. Per germline, CDR1 LNHNV and CDR2 YYDKDF (reference sequence). DNA of the CDR3: TGTGCCACCAGCAGAGAAACAGGGATTCAGCCCCAGCATTTT. As protein: CATSRETGIQPQHF.

This clone was seen a few times. The chain employs TRBV6-1 and TRBJ2-7; maybe TRBD1 (6 bases). This CDR3 region has 16 residues. V lost 4 bases to trimming and J lost 0 bases, with 16 bases between them. Germline CDR1 MNHNS, CDR2 SASEGT. The CDR3 nucleotides are TGTGCCAGCAGTGGAAGAAACAGGGCCCCCTCCTACGAGCAGTACTTC. This gives the protein CASSGRNRAPSYEQYF.

This clone was found a few times. V is TRBV29-1 and J is TRBJ1-1; 9 bases map to TRBD1. Per the germline V gene, CDR1 is SQVTM and CDR2 is ANQGSEA. CDR3 length: 13 residues. The J segment lost 5 bases and the V segment lost 7 bases, leaving 8 bases of the junction unmatched. The CDR3 DNA sequence: TGCAGCGCCGCACCGGGACAGGGTACTGAAGCTTTCTTT. It is translated as CSAAPGQGTEAFF.

This chain connects TRBV5-4 to TRBJ2-1, with D unclear. The CDR3 sequence is 15 residues long. Between the trimmed V and J ends, which lost 4 bases and 0 bases, there was a span of 11 bases. The V gene's germline CDR1 is SGHNT and CDR2 YYREEE (reference sequence). DNA for the CDR3: TGTGCCAGCAGCAAACTATTGCCCTCCTACAATGAGCAGTTCTTC. Translating it yields CASSKLLPSYNEQFF.

This clone was recorded a few times. The V and J genes are TRBV18 and TRBJ2-1; 9 positions match TRBD2. Germline CDR1 and CDR2: KGHSH and LQKENI. The CDR3 consists of 17 residues. The junction had 8 bases not matched to a gene; V was cut back by 0 bases and J by 5 bases. CDR3 nucleotides: TGTGCCAGCTCACCACCTAACTCCGCGGGGGGGCACAATGAGCAGTTCTTC. Residues: CASSPPNSAGGHNEQFF.

The chain couples TRBV6-5 to TRBJ2-2; D possibly corresponds to TRBD1 (6 bases). Germline V gene data show CDR1 as MNHEY and CDR2 as SVGAGI. CDR3 length: 15 amino acids. Trimming cost V 6 bases and J 4 bases, with 15 bases left between them. Here the CDR3 reads CASSRRDIRTGELFF. The CDR3 coding sequence is TGTGCCAGCAGCCGACGGGACATTCGCACCGGGGAGCTGTTTTTT.

In nucleotides, the CDR3 is TGTGCCAGCACTGCAGGGAACCTGAGCAATCAGCCCCAGCATTTT. Translating it yields CASTAGNLSNQPQHF. The gene calls are TRBV6-6 and TRBJ1-5, with a weak D call TRBD1 (5 bases). Trimming removed 7 bases from V and 1 base from J, with 14 bases in between. Germline-derived CDR1 and CDR2 are MNHNY and SVGAGI (reference sequence). This CDR3 region has 15 residues.